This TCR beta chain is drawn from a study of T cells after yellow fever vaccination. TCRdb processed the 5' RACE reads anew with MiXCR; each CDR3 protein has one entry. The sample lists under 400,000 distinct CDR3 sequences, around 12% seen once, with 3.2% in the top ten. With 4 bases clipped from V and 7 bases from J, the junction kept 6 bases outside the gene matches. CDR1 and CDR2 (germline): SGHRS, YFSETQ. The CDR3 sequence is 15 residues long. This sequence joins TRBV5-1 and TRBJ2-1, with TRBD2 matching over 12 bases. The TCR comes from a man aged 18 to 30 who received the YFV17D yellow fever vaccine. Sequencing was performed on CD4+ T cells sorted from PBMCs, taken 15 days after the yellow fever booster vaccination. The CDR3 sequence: CASSRRLAGANEQFF. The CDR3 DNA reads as TGCGCCAGCAGCAGAAGACTAGCGGGGGCGAATGAGCAGTTCTTC.